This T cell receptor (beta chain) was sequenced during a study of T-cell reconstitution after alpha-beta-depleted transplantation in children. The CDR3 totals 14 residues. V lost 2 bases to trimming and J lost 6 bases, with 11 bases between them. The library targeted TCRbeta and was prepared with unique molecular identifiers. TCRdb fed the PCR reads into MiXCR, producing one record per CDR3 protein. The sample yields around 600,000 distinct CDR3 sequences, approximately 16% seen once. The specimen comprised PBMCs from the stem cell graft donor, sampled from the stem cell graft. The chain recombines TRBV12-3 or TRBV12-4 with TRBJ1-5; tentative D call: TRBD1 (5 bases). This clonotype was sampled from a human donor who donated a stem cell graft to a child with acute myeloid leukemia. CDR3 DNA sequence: TGTGCCAGCAGTTTACTATCGGGGCCTCAGCCCCAGCATTTT. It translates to CASSLLSGPQPQHF.